This passage covers 16 T cell receptor beta chains from one sample sequenced in a study of T cells in Graves' hyperthyroidism and ophthalmopathy. Researchers amplified the TCR beta CDR3 regions from RNA transcripts. The HTBI primer set drove a first-round RT-PCR of the TCR CDR3. Each CDR3 protein gets one entry after TCRdb re-called the multiplex PCR reads with MiXCR. The sample carries 650,000 to 750,000 distinct CDR3 sequences, about 15% recorded once. Sample: blood. Every receptor here comes from a woman between 18 and 29 years old with Graves' hyperthyroidism.

The table lists this clonotype with a few counts. The chain couples TRBV6-1 to TRBJ1-5; D possibly corresponds to TRBD1 (6 bases). Trimming took 1 base from V and 7 from J, leaving 17 bases between them. CDR1 MNHNS and CDR2 SASEGT come from the germline V gene. The CDR3 is 16 residues long. CDR3 amino acids: CASSEERGRVRQPQHF. The CDR3, as DNA: TGTGCCAGCAGTGAAGAACGGGGGCGCGTGAGGCAGCCCCAGCATTTT.

This clonotype was observed a handful of times. The chain combines TRBV20-1 with TRBJ2-7; TRBD2 might be the D (7 bases). This CDR3 has 15 amino acids. Per the germline V gene, CDR1 is DFQATT and CDR2 is SNEGSKA (reference sequence). V lost 6 bases to trimming and J lost 6 bases, with 24 bases between them. This CDR3 reads CSATKGGRVGSEQYF. For the CDR3, the DNA is TGCAGTGCAACCAAGGGGGGGAGGGTCGGGAGCGAGCAGTACTTC.

The table lists this clonotype with a few counts. This chain links TRBV6-1 with TRBJ2-5; D unclear. The germline V and J ends were trimmed by 6 bases and 5 bases, with 7 bases remaining between them. The CDR3 sequence is 11 residues long. Germline V gives CDR1 MNHNS, CDR2 SASEGT. CDR3 amino acids: CASRSIETQYF. The CDR3 DNA sequence: TGTGCCAGCAGATCGATTGAGACCCAGTACTTC.

This clonotype was seen a handful of times. The germline gene is not matched at one end of the junction; a read error may be the cause. V gene TRBV20-1 combines with J gene TRBJ2-1; 8 bases map to TRBD2. The CDR3 has 14 amino acids. CDR1 and CDR2 from the germline V gene are DFQATT and SNEGSKA (reference sequence). Here the CDR3 DNA reads TGCAGTGCTAGAAGCGGGAGCTCCTACAATGGGCAGTTCTTC. Residues: CSARSGSSYNGQFF.

The table lists this clonotype with a few counts. V usage is TRBV20-1 and J usage is TRBJ2-7; D possibly corresponds to TRBD2 (6 bases). V was shortened by 5 bases and J by 1 base, with 18 bases between the two germline ends. The V gene's germline CDR1 is DFQATT and CDR2 SNEGSKA (reference sequence). This CDR3 contains 15 residues. The CDR3 sequence is CSAPKAVSGSYEQYF. CDR3 DNA sequence: TGCAGTGCTCCAAAGGCCGTCAGCGGGTCCTACGAGCAGTACTTC.

The chain links TRBV4-1 to TRBJ2-7, with a tentative D call TRBD2 (5 bases). Trimming took 3 bases from V and 6 from J, leaving 9 bases between them. CDR1 is MGHRA and CDR2 is YSYEKL in the germline V gene. The CDR3 spans 12 residues. DNA for the CDR3: TGCGCCAGCAGCCACCCCGAGGGCGAGCAGTACTTC. Protein sequence: CASSHPEGEQYF.

This clonotype was counted at least ten times. The chain employs TRBV11-2 and TRBJ2-1; unclear D gene. The CDR3 is 12 residues long. The germline V gene encodes CDR1 SGHAT and CDR2 FQNNGV. The V end lost 2 bases, the J end lost 6 bases, and 5 bases lay between the germline ends. DNA of the CDR3: TGTGCCAGCAGCTTACACCCCAATGAGCAGTTCTTC. It translates to CASSLHPNEQFF.

This clonotype was detected only a few times. This clone may be a read error of a much larger clone one base away. The chain combines TRBV28 with TRBJ2-7, with D tentatively TRBD2 (6 bases). This CDR3 comprises 14 residues. CDR1 is MDHEN and CDR2 is SYDVKM in the germline V gene. DNA of the CDR3: TGTGCCGGCAGTTTTGCGGGACCTCGGGGCGAGCAGTACTTC. It encodes CAGSFAGPRGEQYF.

This clonotype was picked up a small number of times. Here the CDR3 omits its conserved ending phenylalanine or tryptophan, so a read error is the likely source. The V and J genes are TRBV19 and TRBJ2-1; no definite D call. CDR3 size: 12 residues. Germline V gives CDR1 LNHDA, CDR2 SQIVND (reference sequence). Trimming stripped 4 bases from V and 3 bases from J, with 4 bases between. The CDR3 reads CASSTDYNEQFL. The CDR3 bases are TGTGCCAGTAGTACGGACTACAATGAGCAGTTCCTC.

Ten or more counts support this clonotype. The chain carries TRBV6-1 and TRBJ2-3; TRBD2 matches 14 bases. V lost 5 bases and J lost 7; bases outside the gene matches: 5. The CDR3 has 15 residues. The germline V gene encodes CDR1 MNHNS and CDR2 SASEGT. The CDR3 DNA is TGTGCCAGCAGTTTCGGGACTAGCGGGAGTTATACGCAGTATTTT. Its translation is CASSFGTSGSYTQYF.

This clonotype was detected only a few times. This chain joins TRBV11-2 and TRBJ1-3; perhaps TRBD1 as D (6 bases). CDR1 is SGHAT, CDR2 FQNNGV, per germline. The V and J ends lost 5 bases and 2 bases respectively, with 13 bases between them. The CDR3 consists of 15 residues. In DNA form, the CDR3 reads TGTGCCAGCAGCCCACAGGGCCGACCTGGAAACACCATATATTTT. Encoded protein: CASSPQGRPGNTIYF.

J is TRBJ2-7 and V is TRBV19; D might be TRBD1 (6 bases). The germline gives CDR1 LNHDA, CDR2 SQIVND (reference sequence). V was clipped by 2 bases and J by 6 bases, with 11 bases between them. The CDR3 extends over 13 amino acids. The chain's CDR3 is CASSIRKQGEQYF. The CDR3, as DNA: TGTGCCAGTAGTATAAGAAAACAGGGCGAGCAGTACTTC.

The sample holds many counts of this clonotype. This chain's CDR3 is CAWRSSYNEQFF. The CDR3 region has the DNA TGTGCCTGGAGGTCCTCCTACAATGAGCAGTTCTTC. The chain has TRBV30 and TRBJ2-1; D uncertain. CDR3 size: 12 residues. The V end was cut by 3 bases, the J end by 0 bases, with 3 bases between. The germline CDR1 and CDR2 sequences are GTSNPN and SVGIG (reference sequence).

This clonotype has a handful of counts. V gene TRBV5-1 combines with J gene TRBJ1-2; 9 positions match TRBD1. This CDR3 has 13 amino acids. Trimming took 4 bases from V and 7 from J; bases not matched to a gene: 5. Germline V gives CDR1 SGHRS, CDR2 YFSETQ. CDR3: CASSGTGGGGYTF. CDR3 DNA sequence: TGCGCCAGCAGCGGCACAGGGGGCGGTGGCTACACCTTC. Complete variable domain (other parts from reference TRBV5-1 and TRBJ1-2): KAGVTQTPRYLIKTRGQQVTLSCSPISGHRSVSWYQQTPGQGLQFLFEYFSETQRNKGNFPGRFSGRQFSNSRSEMNVSTLELGDSALYLCASSGTGGGGYTFGSGTRLTVV.

This clonotype was counted at least ten times. The chain uses TRBV27 and TRBJ1-1; D not resolved. The V gene lost 0 bases and the J gene lost 4 bases, with 6 bases spanning the gap. The length of the CDR3 is 13 residues. From germline, CDR1 is MNHEY and CDR2 SMNVEV (reference sequence). CDR3 region: CASSLSVRTEAFF. For the CDR3, the DNA is TGTGCCAGCAGTTTATCCGTGCGCACTGAAGCTTTCTTT.

The chain links TRBV11-3 to TRBJ2-5; 7 bases line up with TRBD2. The ends lost 4 bases at V and 4 bases at J; junction bases unmatched: 15. Germline loops: CDR1 SGHNT, CDR2 YENEEA. This CDR3 comprises 17 residues. Written as DNA, the CDR3 is TGTGCCAGCAGCTCCGTAGCTAGCGGTCCCTTAGGAGAGACCCAGTACTTC. Translating gives CASSSVASGPLGETQYF.